The 28 T cell receptor beta chains listed next were all sequenced from one sample in a study of radiation and T cells in renal cell carcinoma. Assay used: immunoSEQ multiplex PCR; TCRdb lists only in-frame clones, some missing. The sample has tens of thousands of clones; 70% to 90% are singletons. Time point described: blood 4 weeks post-SBRT, at nephrectomy. The treatment: 15 Gy SBRT to primary tumor, nephrectomy 4 weeks later. This specimen was blood, taken from a patient whose treatment included radiotherapy and nephrectomy. These TCRs come from a man aged 50 or older with renal cell carcinoma.

The V and J genes are TRBV7-9 and TRBJ2-5; D unresolved. This CDR3 has 12 residues. Germline V gives CDR1 SEHNR, CDR2 FQNEAQ (reference sequence). Trimming took 5 bases from V and 0 from J, leaving 4 bases between them. Here the CDR3 reads CASSRDQETQYF. In DNA, the CDR3 is TGTGCCAGCAGCCGGGACCAAGAGACCCAGTACTTC. Drawing the rest from reference TRBV7-9 and TRBJ2-5, the complete variable domain is DTGVSQNPRHKITKRGQNVTFRCDPISEHNRLYWYRQTLGQGPEFLTYFQNEAQLEKSRLLSDRFSAERPKGSFSTLEIQRTEQGDSAMYLCASSRDQETQYFGPGTRLLVL.

This clone was counted a few times. The rearrangement links TRBV7-9 to TRBJ2-7; D may correspond to TRBD1 or TRBD2 (5 bases each). Trimming removed 5 bases from V and 7 bases from J, with 15 bases in between. Germline CDR1 and CDR2: SEHNR and FQNEAQ (reference sequence). There are 13 residues in the CDR3. Here the CDR3 reads CASSLGTNQEQYF. CDR3 in DNA: TGTGCCAGCAGCCTCGGGACCAACCAGGAGCAGTACTTC.

The table lists this clone with a count of one. This chain connects TRBV6-1 to TRBJ1-2; D is unresolved. Trimming stripped 3 bases from V and 9 bases from J, with 17 bases between. The CDR3 covers 14 residues. Germline V lookup: CDR1 MNHNS, CDR2 SASEGT. This chain's CDR3 is CASSDLWAEVSYTF. DNA for the CDR3: TGTGCCAGCAGTGACCTTTGGGCAGAAGTAAGCTACACCTTC.

With regard to this clone: Other DNA sequences in the sample encode the same CDR3. The V and J genes are TRBV18 and TRBJ1-1, with unresolved D. The CDR3 length is 13 residues. The ends were cut back, 1 base at V and 2 bases at J, with 5 bases in the middle. From germline, CDR1 is KGHSH and CDR2 LQKENI. The DNA of the CDR3 is TGTGCCAGCTCACCACGGGATAACACTGAAGCTTTCTTT. Amino acid sequence: CASSPRDNTEAFF.

This sequence joins TRBV5-1 and TRBJ1-3, with a possible D match to TRBD1 (5 bases). CDR3 size: 16 residues. Germline CDR1 and CDR2: SGHRS and YFSETQ. The ends were cut back, 0 bases at V and 0 bases at J, with 10 bases in the middle. Written as DNA, the CDR3 is TGCGCCAGCAGCTTGGACAGGATACACTCTGGAAACACCATATATTTT. Protein sequence: CASSLDRIHSGNTIYF.

This clone has just one count. The V and J genes are TRBV16 and TRBJ2-6, with D unresolved. Germline CDR1 is KGHSY and CDR2 is FQNENV. This CDR3 has 18 amino acids. V gave up 5 bases and J gave up 5 bases, with 22 bases separating them. The CDR3, as DNA: TGTGCCAGCAGCGTAGGAAAGGTGTTAAAAAGTCGGGCCAACGTCCTGACTTTC. Encoded protein: CASSVGKVLKSRANVLTF.

J is TRBJ2-2 and V is TRBV7-2; D may be TRBD2 (6 bases). Germline V lookup: CDR1 SGHTA, CDR2 FQGNSA. This CDR3 contains 16 residues. With 1 base removed from V and 6 bases from J, the gap between germline ends came to 15 bases. CDR3 residues: CASSLGVSGGSGELFF. The CDR3 DNA reads TGTGCCAGCAGCTTAGGGGTTAGCGGAGGATCCGGGGAGCTGTTTTTT.

This clone appeared a single time. The genes are TRBV10-2 and TRBJ1-1, with D possibly matching TRBD1 (5 bases). V was pared by 2 bases and J by 7 bases, with 11 bases between. This CDR3 has 13 amino acids. CDR1 WSHSY and CDR2 SAAADI come from the germline V gene. For the CDR3, the DNA is TGCGCCAGCAGTGAGGGGGGAGGTCTTGAAGCTTTCTTT. This codes for CASSEGGGLEAFF.

This clone was seen only a few times. The identical CDR3 is also encoded by other nucleotide sequences in the sample. The chain employs TRBV5-1 and TRBJ2-5; D uncertain. Per germline, CDR1 SGHRS and CDR2 YFSETQ. The CDR3 is 11 amino acids. Trimming took off 3 bases at V and 1 base at J, with 1 base between the two ends. Written as DNA, the CDR3 is TGCGCCAGCAGCTCCCAAGAGACCCAGTACTTC. As protein: CASSSQETQYF.

This chain links TRBV2 with TRBJ2-7; D remains ambiguous. This CDR3 comprises 15 residues. CDR1 and CDR2 from the germline V gene are SNHLY and FYNNEI. Trimming pared 11 bases from V and 6 bases from J, leaving 26 bases between. The CDR3 region has the DNA TGTGCCCAGCAGGCCACTACCCGCTCCGTTACCGAGCAGTACTTC. Amino acid sequence: CAQQATTRSVTEQYF. Full variable domain (remainder filled in from reference TRBV2 and TRBJ2-7): EPEVTQTPSHQVTQMGQEVILRCVPISNHLYFYWYRQILGQKVEFLVSFYNNEISEKSEIFDDQFSVERPDGSNFTLKIRSTKLEDSAMYFCAQQATTRSVTEQYFGPGTRLTVT.

CDR3 sequence (DNA): TGTGCCAGCTCACCACGGGACGGGAGTGGGGAGACCCAGTACTTC. Its protein product is CASSPRDGSGETQYF. The gene calls are TRBV18 and TRBJ2-5; tentatively, D is TRBD2 (6 bases). The CDR3 covers 15 residues. Germline CDR1 reads KGHSH; CDR2 reads LQKENI. The V gene lost 1 base and the J gene lost 5 bases, with 14 bases spanning the gap.

This clone was found once. This chain joins TRBV13 and TRBJ2-6, with 14 positions matching TRBD2. Looked up from germline, CDR1 is PRHDT and CDR2 is FYEKMQ (reference sequence). V was clipped by 5 bases and J by 3 bases; unmatched bases: 6. This CDR3 contains 18 residues. This CDR3 reads CASSRGLAGAGGANVLTF. DNA of the CDR3: TGTGCCAGCAGCCGGGGACTAGCGGGGGCGGGTGGGGCCAACGTCCTGACTTTC. The full variable domain, completed using reference TRBV13 and TRBJ2-6, is AAGVIQSPRHLIKEKRETATLKCYPIPRHDTVYWYQQGPGQDPQFLISFYEKMQSDKGSIPDRFSAQQFSDYHSELNMSSLELGDSALYFCASSRGLAGAGGANVLTFGAGSRLTVL.

This clone was observed a handful of times. This sequence joins TRBV6-1 and TRBJ1-6, with 9 bases fitting TRBD1. This CDR3 has 17 amino acids. Trimming took 1 base from V and 10 from J; bases not matched to a gene: 11. The germline V gene has CDR1 MNHNS and CDR2 SASEGT. CDR3 nucleotide sequence: TGTGCCAGCAGTGAAGATCAGGGGACAGGGAGCCGGTCACCCCTCCACTTT. Its protein is CASSEDQGTGSRSPLHF.

V gene TRBV27 combines with J gene TRBJ2-3; a possible D gene is TRBD2 (5 bases). CDR1 and CDR2 from the germline V gene are MNHEY and SMNVEV (reference sequence). The CDR3 extends over 16 amino acids. Trimming removed 7 bases from V and 3 bases from J, with 20 bases in between. The CDR3 reads CASTPLRSRGTDTQYF. The DNA for the CDR3 is TGTGCCAGCACCCCATTACGGTCCAGAGGGACAGATACGCAGTATTTT.

The rearrangement joins TRBV27 to TRBJ1-4; D unclear. CDR1 and CDR2 from the germline V gene are MNHEY and SMNVEV (reference sequence). The V gene lost 0 bases and the J gene lost 5 bases, with 13 bases spanning the gap. The CDR3 contains 16 residues. The CDR3 loop reads CASSLSGGQMNEKLFF. The CDR3 DNA reads TGTGCCAGCAGTTTATCTGGTGGGCAGATGAATGAAAAACTGTTTTTT.

This clone was observed a few times. V is TRBV2 and J is TRBJ1-1; 7 nucleotides match TRBD1. The CDR3 contains 13 residues. V dropped 6 bases and J dropped 3; count of bases not matched to a gene: 4. CDR1 is SNHLY, CDR2 FYNNEI, per germline. The CDR3 reads CASRTGFDTEAFF. DNA for the CDR3: TGTGCCAGCAGGACAGGGTTTGACACTGAAGCTTTCTTT.

The chain has TRBV10-3 and TRBJ1-1; D unresolved. Germline CDR1 reads ENHRY; CDR2 reads SYGVKD. The length of the CDR3 is 15 residues. V was pared by 0 bases and J by 1 base, with 9 bases between. The CDR3 nucleotides are TGTGCCATCAGTGAGTCAGGAAAAGGGAACACTGAAGCTTTCTTT. Protein sequence: CAISESGKGNTEAFF.

V and J are TRBV29-1 and TRBJ2-1, with D perhaps assigned TRBD1 or TRBD2 (6 bases each). The germline CDR1 and CDR2 sequences are SQVTM and ANQGSEA. Between the trimmed V and J ends, which lost 7 bases and 9 bases, there was a span of 13 bases. The CDR3 runs to 11 residues. The CDR3 region has the DNA TGCAGCGGGAGGGGGTTGGGTGAGCAGTTCTTC. The encoded protein is CSGRGLGEQFF.

The CDR3 loop reads CASSPGQGYGYTF. CDR3 sequence (DNA): TGTGCCAGCAGCCCTGGACAGGGCTATGGCTACACCTTC. This sequence joins TRBV7-8 and TRBJ1-2; 8 positions agree with TRBD1. The CDR3 totals 13 residues. Losses at the gene ends were 5 bases for V and 4 bases for J; bases not matched to a gene: 3. Germline V lookup: CDR1 SGHVS, CDR2 FQNEAQ.

The rearrangement links TRBV5-1 to TRBJ2-7; TRBD2 agrees at 7 bases. This CDR3 has 15 amino acids. V lost 2 bases, J lost 1 base, and 6 bases stayed unmatched. Germline lookup yields CDR1 SGHRS and CDR2 YFSETQ. The CDR3 here is CASSFPLAPSYEQYF. Written as DNA, the CDR3 is TGCGCCAGCAGCTTCCCACTAGCGCCTTCCTACGAGCAGTACTTC. The full variable domain, with the rest looked up from reference TRBV5-1 and TRBJ2-7, is KAGVTQTPRYLIKTRGQQVTLSCSPISGHRSVSWYQQTPGQGLQFLFEYFSETQRNKGNFPGRFSGRQFSNSRSEMNVSTLELGDSALYLCASSFPLAPSYEQYFGPGTRLTVT.

The chain has TRBV11-3 and TRBJ2-3; D not resolved. Germline V CDR1 and CDR2: SGHNT, YENEEA. The CDR3 is made up of 16 amino acids. Trimming pared 4 bases from V and 0 bases from J, leaving 14 bases between. For the CDR3, the DNA is TGTGCCAGCAGCTCGCCAATCGGCGGCAGCACAGATACGCAGTATTTT. It codes for CASSSPIGGSTDTQYF.

The chain combines TRBV10-3 with TRBJ1-2; D is unresolved. CDR1 is ENHRY and CDR2 is SYGVKD in the germline V gene. V lost 2 bases, J lost 0 bases, and 10 bases lay in between. This CDR3 comprises 15 residues. The CDR3 loop reads CAISEQDTPNYGYTF. The CDR3 DNA reads as TGTGCCATCAGTGAGCAGGATACTCCTAACTATGGCTACACCTTC.

The chain combines TRBV27 with TRBJ2-6; 7 bases are a match to TRBD1. CDR3 length equals 16 residues. V shed 6 bases, J shed 4 bases, and the junction held 9 bases outside the gene matches. Germline CDR1 and CDR2: MNHEY and SMNVEV (reference sequence). The CDR3 DNA sequence: TGTGCCAGCAGCCCCACAAGGGGGCGGGGGGCCAACGTCCTGACTTTC. The encoded protein is CASSPTRGRGANVLTF.

The chain has TRBV5-1 and TRBJ2-3; TRBD2 aligns across 10 bases. The ends lost 0 bases at V and 1 base at J; junction bases unmatched: 5. In germline, CDR1 is SGHRS, CDR2 YFSETQ. The CDR3 totals 17 residues. CDR3 sequence: CASSLVASGSGTDTQYF. For the CDR3, the DNA is TGCGCCAGCAGCTTGGTTGCTAGCGGGAGCGGCACAGATACGCAGTATTTT.

This clone was counted between two and nine times. The gene calls are TRBV4-2 and TRBJ2-7; 12 bases are shared with TRBD2. Losses at the gene ends were 1 base for V and 3 bases for J; bases not matched to a gene: 1. This CDR3 is 15 amino acids long. Germline-derived CDR1 and CDR2 are LGHNA and YNFKEQ. CDR3 nucleotide sequence: TGTGCCAGCAGCCAAGGGACTAGCGGGGACTACGAGCAGTACTTC. This gives the protein CASSQGTSGDYEQYF.

The rearrangement uses TRBV5-1 and TRBJ2-3; TRBD2 matches 8 bases. Germline values: CDR1 SGHRS, CDR2 YFSETQ. The CDR3 has 15 amino acids. V was pared by 4 bases and J by 5 bases, with 9 bases of the junction left unmatched. The DNA of the CDR3 is TGCGCCAGCAGCAGATCGGGAGGGCAAGGAGATACGCAGTATTTT. Protein product: CASSRSGGQGDTQYF.

This rearrangement joins TRBV11-2 to TRBJ2-3; 10 nucleotides agree with TRBD2. The CDR3 covers 16 residues. Germline trimming cut 5 bases from V and 4 bases from J; bases unmatched to any gene: 9. CDR1 is SGHAT, CDR2 FQNNGV, per germline. Written as DNA, the CDR3 is TGTGCCAGCAGCCCCCGAGCGGGAGGGCGTGCAGATACGCAGTATTTT. Its protein product is CASSPRAGGRADTQYF. Variable domain in full (rest from reference TRBV11-2 and TRBJ2-3): EAGVAQSPRYKIIEKRQSVAFWCNPISGHATLYWYQQILGQGPKLLIQFQNNGVVDDSQLPKDRFSAERLKGVDSTLKIQPAKLEDSAVYLCASSPRAGGRADTQYFGPGTRLTVL.

This clone was picked up one time. V gene TRBV5-5 combines with J gene TRBJ2-7; 7 positions match TRBD1. This CDR3 comprises 15 residues. Germline-derived CDR1 and CDR2 are SGHKS and YYEKEE (reference sequence). The V and J ends lost 1 base and 1 base, in that order; junction bases with no gene match: 5. CDR3 in amino acids: CASSLLQGSSYEQYF. CDR3 coding DNA: TGTGCCAGCAGCTTGTTACAGGGGAGTTCCTACGAGCAGTACTTC.